What follows describes a single T cell receptor beta chain. Its antigen remains unknown. This sample is drawn from a study of OX40 agonist ivuxolimab in advanced cancers. About the research overall: Ivuxolimab, an antibody acting as an agonist of OX40 (CD134), was used to treat patients. Treatment received earlier with anti-PD-1, anti-PD-L1 or anti-CTLA-4 agents was allowed, and approximately 40% had some.

Findings and caveats of the study: Partial responders at 0.1-3.0 mg/kg showed near-lowest clonal expansion.

Profiled with immunoSEQ multiplex PCR; TCRdb holds only in-frame clones, not every one. The profile shows tens of thousands of clones, more than 70% of them singletons. The germline V gene has CDR1 MNHNY and CDR2 SVGAGI (reference sequence). V was pared by 8 bases and J by 2 bases, with 6 bases between. The CDR3 is 11 amino acids. This specimen consisted of CD4+ or CD8+ T cells sorted from blood, obtained in a trial of the OX40 agonist ivuxolimab. V usage is TRBV6-6 and J usage is TRBJ1-2; D not certain. The receptor's source is an adult with an advanced solid tumor such as melanoma, head and neck, liver or kidney cancer. The CDR3 spells CASLRNYGYTF. CDR3 DNA: TGTGCCAGCCTTCGGAACTATGGCTACACCTTC.